A selection of T cell receptor beta chains follows, all from one sample in a study of CD8 T cells in Susac syndrome. In TCRdb, the immunoSEQ multiplex PCR reads were re-called with MiXCR into one record per CDR3 protein. The sample carries more than 250,000 distinct CDR3 sequences, just over 90% recorded once. The source material was CD4+ T cells from PBMCs. The receptors were gathered from a human donor with multiple sclerosis. Both conserved end residues are part of each CDR3. The D gene is left open where the match is weak. Only some rows state a clone size, as once, few, many or a class for expanded clones.

D gene: NA
J gene: TRBJ1-1
clone size: few
V gene: TRBV29-1
CDR3 protein: CSVGGRGSPTEAFF
CDR3 DNA: TGCAGCGTTGGGGGGCGTGGGAGTCCCACTGAAGCTTTCTTT

D gene: NA
J gene: TRBJ1-6
clone size: NA
V gene: TRBV15
CDR3 protein: CATSRDSDSPLHF
CDR3 DNA: TGTGCCACCAGCAGAGATTCGGATTCACCCCTCCACTTT

D gene: NA
J gene: TRBJ2-1
clone size: NA
V gene: TRBV2
CDR3 protein: CATVGTLVSNEQFF
CDR3 DNA: TGTGCCACCGTTGGGACCCTAGTTAGCAATGAGCAGTTCTTC

D gene: TRBD1
J gene: TRBJ2-4
clone size: NA
V gene: TRBV4-1
CDR3 protein: CASSHGTARPLAKNIQYF
CDR3 DNA: TGCGCCAGCAGCCACGGGACAGCGCGGCCATTAGCCAAAAACATTCAGTACTTC

D gene: NA
J gene: TRBJ2-4
clone size: NA
V gene: TRBV10-3
CDR3 protein: CAISEGKNIQYF
CDR3 DNA: TGTGCCATCAGTGAAGGCAAAAACATTCAGTACTTC

D gene: NA
J gene: TRBJ2-3
clone size: NA
V gene: TRBV6-6
CDR3 protein: CASSYGRSSTDTQYF
CDR3 DNA: TGTGCCAGCAGTTATGGGCGGTCTAGCACAGATACGCAGTATTTT

D gene: TRBD2
J gene: TRBJ2-7
clone size: NA
V gene: TRBV11-2
CDR3 protein: CASSRGLERGEQYF
CDR3 DNA: TGTGCCAGCAGCCGTGGACTAGAGAGAGGCGAGCAGTACTTC

D gene: NA
J gene: TRBJ1-1
clone size: NA
V gene: TRBV9
CDR3 protein: CASSGLGLPHTEAFF
CDR3 DNA: TGTGCCAGCAGCGGGCTGGGCCTCCCCCACACTGAAGCTTTCTTT

D gene: NA
J gene: TRBJ1-6
clone size: NA
V gene: TRBV19
CDR3 protein: CASAGSGQSPLHF
CDR3 DNA: TGTGCCAGCGCAGGCTCCGGCCAGTCACCCCTCCACTTT

D gene: NA
J gene: TRBJ1-5
clone size: NA
V gene: TRBV19
CDR3 protein: CASSIGAASNQPQHF
CDR3 DNA: TGTGCCAGTAGTATCGGGGCAGCAAGCAATCAGCCCCAGCATTTT

D gene: NA
J gene: TRBJ2-3
clone size: NA
V gene: TRBV5-1
CDR3 protein: CASSLGGSNFGTQYF
CDR3 DNA: TGCGCCAGCAGCTTGGGGGGGTCCAACTTTGGTACGCAGTATTTT

D gene: TRBD1
J gene: TRBJ1-1
clone size: NA
V gene: TRBV18
CDR3 protein: CASSPVGTGPGTEAFF
CDR3 DNA: TGTGCCAGCTCACCGGTAGGGACAGGTCCGGGGACTGAAGCTTTCTTT

D gene: NA
J gene: TRBJ1-1
clone size: NA
V gene: TRBV7-3
CDR3 protein: CASSPRRLAGNTEAFF
CDR3 DNA: TGTGCCAGCAGCCCTCGCAGGTTGGCCGGGAACACTGAAGCTTTCTTT